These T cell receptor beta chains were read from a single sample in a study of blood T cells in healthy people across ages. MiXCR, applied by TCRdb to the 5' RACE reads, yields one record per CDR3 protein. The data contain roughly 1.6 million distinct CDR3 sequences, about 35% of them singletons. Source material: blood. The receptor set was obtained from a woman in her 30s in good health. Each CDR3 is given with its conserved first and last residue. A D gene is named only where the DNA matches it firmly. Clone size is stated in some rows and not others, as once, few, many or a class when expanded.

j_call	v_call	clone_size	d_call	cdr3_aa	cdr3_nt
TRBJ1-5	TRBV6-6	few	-	CASSKKLDSNQPQHF	TGTGCCAGCAGCAAGAAACTTGATAGCAATCAGCCCCAGCATTTT
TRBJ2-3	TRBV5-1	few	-	CASSLGVGGSNTDTQYF	TGCGCCAGCAGCTTGGGGGTCGGCGGCTCAAACACAGATACGCAGTATTTT
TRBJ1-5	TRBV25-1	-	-	CASSAYLQGQPQHF	TGTGCCAGCAGTGCCTATCTCCAGGGACAGCCCCAGCATTTT
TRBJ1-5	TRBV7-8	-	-	CASSLGFGGNQPQHF	TGTGCCAGCAGCTTGGGATTTGGGGGCAATCAGCCCCAGCATTTT
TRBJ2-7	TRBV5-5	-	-	CASSPGRTEPYEQYF	TGTGCCAGCAGCCCGGGGAGGACAGAACCCTACGAGCAGTACTTC
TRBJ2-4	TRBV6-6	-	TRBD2	CASRSGGSMLAKNIQYF	TGTGCCAGCAGGAGCGGGGGTTCCATGCTAGCCAAAAACATTCAGTACTTC
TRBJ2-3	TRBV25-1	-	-	CASSSGAPDTQYF	TGTGCCAGCAGTTCTGGGGCCCCAGATACGCAGTATTTT
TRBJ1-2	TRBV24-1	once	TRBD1	CATSEQDRSYGYTF	TGTGCCACCAGTGAGCAGGACAGGAGCTATGGCTACACCTTC
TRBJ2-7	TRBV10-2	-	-	CATMSELLPYEQYF	TGCGCCACAATGAGTGAGTTACTCCCCTACGAGCAGTACTTC
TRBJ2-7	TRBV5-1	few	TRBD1	CASSYTPGTGSNEQYF	TGCGCCAGCAGCTACACTCCCGGGACAGGGAGCAACGAGCAGTACTTC
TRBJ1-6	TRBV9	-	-	CASSGGTVDSPLHF	TGTGCCAGCAGCGGCGGGACGGTCGATTCACCCCTCCACTTT
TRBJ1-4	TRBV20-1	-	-	CSARDAGYNEKLFF	TGCAGTGCTAGAGATGCCGGATATAATGAAAAACTGTTTTTT
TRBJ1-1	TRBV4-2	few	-	CASSQISAGRMNTEAFF	TGTGCCAGCAGCCAAATATCGGCGGGACGGATGAACACTGAAGCTTTCTTT
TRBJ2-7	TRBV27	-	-	CASRSGYHEQYF	TGTGCCAGCAGGTCAGGGTACCACGAGCAGTACTTC
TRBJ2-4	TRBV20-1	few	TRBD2	CSASNGLARDRLAKNIQYF	TGCAGTGCTAGTAACGGACTAGCGAGAGATAGATTAGCCAAAAACATTCAGTACTTC
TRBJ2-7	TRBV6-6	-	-	CASSYEPRTLSGEQYF	TGTGCCAGCAGTTACGAACCCCGGACCCTAAGCGGGGAGCAGTACTTC
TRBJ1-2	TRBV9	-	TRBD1	CASSAGTAESGGYTF	TGTGCCAGCAGCGCCGGGACAGCGGAGTCGGGTGGCTACACCTTC
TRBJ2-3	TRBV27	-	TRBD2	CASSLRLAYTDTQYF	TGTGCCAGCAGTCTAAGACTAGCGTACACAGATACGCAGTATTTT
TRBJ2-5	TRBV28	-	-	CASSLGWAREVETQYF	TGTGCCAGCAGTTTGGGATGGGCCAGAGAGGTTGAGACCCAGTACTTC
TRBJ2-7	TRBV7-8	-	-	CASSHASRGNYEQYF	TGTGCCAGCAGCCACGCGAGTAGAGGGAACTACGAGCAGTACTTC
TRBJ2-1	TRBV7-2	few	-	CASSLDPLVGNEQFF	TGTGCCAGCAGCTTAGATCCCCTCGTTGGGAATGAGCAGTTCTTC
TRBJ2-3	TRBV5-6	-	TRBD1	CASSFSTGNTDTQYF	TGTGCCAGCAGCTTTTCGACAGGGAACACAGATACGCAGTATTTT
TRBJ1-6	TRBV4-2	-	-	CASSQGEGVNSPLHF	TGTGCCAGCAGCCAAGGGGAGGGAGTGAATTCACCCCTCCACTTT
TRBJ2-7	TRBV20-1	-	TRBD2	CSATPGGIGPYEQYF	TGCAGTGCTACCCCGGGAGGGATTGGCCCCTACGAGCAGTACTTC
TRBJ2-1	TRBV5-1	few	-	CASSWGQGTAYNEQFF	TGCGCCAGCAGCTGGGGTCAGGGGACGGCCTACAATGAGCAGTTCTTC
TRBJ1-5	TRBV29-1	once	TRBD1	CSVKQGNQPQHF	TGCAGCGTAAAACAGGGGAATCAGCCCCAGCATTTT
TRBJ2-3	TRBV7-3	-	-	CASSLGGGQRDTQYF	TGTGCCAGCAGCTTAGGAGGGGGCCAACGAGATACGCAGTATTTT
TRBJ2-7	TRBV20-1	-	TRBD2	CSARDETSGRNEQYF	TGCAGTGCTAGAGATGAAACTAGCGGACGGAACGAGCAGTACTTC
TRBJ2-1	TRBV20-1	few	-	CSAREGSGKSYNEQFF	TGCAGTGCTAGAGAAGGTAGCGGCAAATCCTACAATGAGCAGTTCTTC
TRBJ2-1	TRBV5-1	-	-	CASTATGPVGGGSTYNEQFF	TGCGCCAGCACGGCAACTGGTCCAGTAGGGGGGGGCAGCACCTACAATGAGCAGTTCTTC
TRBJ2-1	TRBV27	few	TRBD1	CASSYTTGAEQFF	TGTGCCAGCAGTTACACGACAGGGGCTGAGCAGTTCTTC
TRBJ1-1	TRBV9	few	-	CASSEALGPNTEAFF	TGTGCCAGCAGTGAGGCTTTGGGCCCGAACACTGAAGCTTTCTTT
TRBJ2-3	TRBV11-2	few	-	CASSPHGVGSTDTQYF	TGTGCCAGCAGCCCCCATGGAGTGGGGAGCACAGATACGCAGTATTTT
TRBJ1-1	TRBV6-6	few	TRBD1	CASSSWTGLRDTEAFF	TGTGCCAGCAGTTCCTGGACAGGGCTGAGGGACACTGAAGCTTTCTTT
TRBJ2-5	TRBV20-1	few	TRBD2	CSARTSRETQYF	TGCAGTGCCCGGACTAGCAGGGAGACCCAGTACTTC
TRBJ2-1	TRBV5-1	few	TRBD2	CASSLGDYANEQFF	TGCGCCAGCAGTCTTGGGGACTACGCAAATGAGCAGTTCTTC
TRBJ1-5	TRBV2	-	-	CASSSDPGRNQPQHF	TGTGCCAGCAGCTCAGATCCAGGGAGGAATCAGCCTCAGCATTTT
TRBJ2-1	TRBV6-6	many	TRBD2	CASSYSRGGGASGGNEQFF	TGTGCCAGCAGTTACTCGAGAGGGGGTGGGGCTAGCGGGGGTAATGAGCAGTTCTTC
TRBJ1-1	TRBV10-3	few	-	CAITDRRGLEAFF	TGTGCCATCACTGACAGACGAGGTCTTGAAGCTTTCTTT
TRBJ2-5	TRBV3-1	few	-	CASSQLGQQETQYF	TGTGCCAGCAGCCAATTAGGACAGCAAGAGACCCAGTACTTC
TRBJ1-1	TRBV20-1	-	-	CSAGRLMNTEAFF	TGCAGTGCTGGGCGGCTGATGAACACTGAAGCTTTCTTT
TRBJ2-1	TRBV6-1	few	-	CASRLVGYEQFF	TGTGCCAGCAGACTAGTAGGGTACGAGCAGTTCTTC
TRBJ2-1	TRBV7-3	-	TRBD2	CASSREGLAGGENEQFF	TGTGCCAGCAGCCGGGAGGGACTAGCGGGGGGGGAGAATGAGCAGTTCTTC
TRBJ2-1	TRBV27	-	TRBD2	CACSLLAGVSNEQFF	TGTGCCTGCAGTCTGCTAGCGGGAGTAAGTAATGAGCAGTTCTTC
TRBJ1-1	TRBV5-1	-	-	CASSLAVAAGRTEVFF	TGCGCCAGCAGCTTGGCCGTGGCGGCGGGAAGAACTGAAGTTTTCTTT
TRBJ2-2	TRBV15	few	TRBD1	CATSSGTGDTGELFF	TGTGCCACCAGCAGTGGGACAGGAGACACCGGGGAGCTGTTTTTT
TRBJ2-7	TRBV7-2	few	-	CASSLYDGSGYEQYF	TGTGCCAGCAGCTTATATGACGGGAGTGGCTACGAGCAGTACTTC
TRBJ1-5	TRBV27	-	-	CASKVGGYSNQPQHF	TGTGCCAGTAAGGTCGGGGGGTATAGCAATCAGCCCCAGCATTTT
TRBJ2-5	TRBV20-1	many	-	CSARQEETQYF	TGCAGTGCACGACAGGAGGAGACCCAGTACTTC
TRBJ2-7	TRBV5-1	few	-	CASSLDKPNEQYF	TGCGCCAGCAGCTTGGATAAGCCCAACGAGCAGTACTTC
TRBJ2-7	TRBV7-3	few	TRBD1	CASSPGGANYEQYF	TGTGCCAGCAGCCCAGGGGGAGCCAATTACGAGCAGTACTTC
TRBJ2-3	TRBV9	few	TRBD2	CASSDRTSGGSTDTQYF	TGTGCCAGCAGCGATCGGACTAGCGGGGGTAGCACAGATACGCAGTATTTT
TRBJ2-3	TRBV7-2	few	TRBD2	CASRLGLAGGNTDTQYF	TGTGCCAGCAGACTAGGACTAGCGGGGGGAAACACAGATACGCAGTATTTT
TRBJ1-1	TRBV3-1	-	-	CASSPFLDGEAFF	TGTGCCAGCAGCCCTTTCCTGGACGGTGAAGCTTTCTTT
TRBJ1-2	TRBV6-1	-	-	CASSEGFGVNYGYTF	TGTGCCAGCAGTGAGGGGTTCGGGGTCAACTATGGCTACACCTTC
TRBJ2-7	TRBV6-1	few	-	CASGSENSYEQYF	TGTGCCAGCGGGTCGGAGAACTCCTACGAGCAGTACTTC
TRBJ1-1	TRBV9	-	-	CASSPPTRFMNTEAFF	TGTGCCAGCAGCCCTCCTACAAGGTTCATGAACACTGAAGCTTTCTTT
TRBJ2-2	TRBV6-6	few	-	CASSYAGDTGELFF	TGTGCCAGCAGTTACGCGGGCGACACCGGGGAGCTGTTTTTT